A single sample gave rise to the 10 T cell receptor beta chains below, sequenced in a study of yellow fever vaccine responses in identical twins. Using its own MiXCR run on the RT-PCR reads, TCRdb lists one record per CDR3 protein. The sample includes under 3,000 distinct CDR3 sequences, about 90% seen only once; the top ten take less than 2%. The sequences come from T cells from blood (PBMCs), unsorted or a sorted subset (not recorded which), collected before or after yellow fever vaccination (not recorded which). The receptors derive from a female donor who received the yellow fever vaccine.

The table lists this clonotype with a count of one. The rearrangement links TRBV7-6 to TRBJ2-1; weak D call: TRBD1 (5 bases). The V end was cut by 5 bases, the J end by 5 bases, with 13 bases between. Per the germline V gene, CDR1 is SGHVS and CDR2 is FNYEAQ. The CDR3 spans 14 residues. CDR3 loop: CASSPIDRDNEQFF. The CDR3 bases are TGTGCCAGCAGCCCCATCGACAGAGACAATGAGCAGTTCTTC. The full variable domain, its missing parts supplied by reference TRBV7-6 and TRBJ2-1, is GAGVSQSPRYKVTKRGQDVALRCDPISGHVSLYWYRQALGQGPEFLTYFNYEAQQDKSGLPNDRFSAERPEGSISTLTIQRTEQRDSAMYRCASSPIDRDNEQFFGPGTRLTVL.

The rearrangement joins TRBV7-9 to TRBJ2-1; maybe TRBD2 (5 bases). The CDR3 spans 13 residues. V lost 1 base and J lost 6, with 7 bases in between. Germline V gene lookup returns CDR1 SEHNR and CDR2 FQNEAQ (reference sequence). CDR3 nucleotide sequence: TGTGCCAGCAGCTTAGGGACTCCCAATGAGCAGTTCTTC. Translated: CASSLGTPNEQFF.

The chain recombines TRBV7-3 with TRBJ2-3; D gene uncertain. Germline V gene data show CDR1 as SGHTA and CDR2 as FQGTGA. The length of the CDR3 is 14 residues. The V end was cut by 0 bases, the J end by 0 bases, with 4 bases between. This CDR3 is CASSLTGSTDTQYF. The CDR3 region has the DNA TGTGCCAGCAGCTTAACAGGGAGCACAGATACGCAGTATTTT.

The genes are TRBV6-1 and TRBJ1-2; unclear D gene. Germline CDR1 reads MNHNS; CDR2 reads SASEGT. This CDR3 comprises 14 residues. V gave up 5 bases and J gave up 1 base, with 11 bases separating them. The CDR3 loop reads CASSLGPSNYGYTF. The CDR3 DNA follows: TGTGCCAGCAGTCTCGGTCCCAGTAACTATGGCTACACCTTC.

The V and J genes are TRBV19 and TRBJ2-1, with D possibly matching TRBD1 (6 bases). The CDR3 consists of 15 residues. CDR1 and CDR2 from the germline V gene are LNHDA and SQIVND (reference sequence). Between the trimmed V and J ends, which lost 6 bases and 0 bases, there was a span of 12 bases. DNA of the CDR3: TGTGCCAGTAGCAGGGACATTCGCTCCTACAATGAGCAGTTCTTC. It translates to CASSRDIRSYNEQFF.

This rearrangement joins TRBV10-1 to TRBJ1-2, with 7 bases identical to TRBD1. V gave up 5 bases and J gave up 2 bases; unmatched junction bases: 2. This CDR3 is built from 13 residues. Germline loops: CDR1 WNHNN, CDR2 SYGVQD (reference sequence). This CDR3 is CASSLDRNYGYTF. CDR3 bases: TGCGCCAGCAGTTTGGACAGGAACTATGGCTACACCTTC.

The chain combines TRBV11-2 with TRBJ1-5, with D possibly TRBD1 on 6 matching bases. Germline V lookup: CDR1 SGHAT, CDR2 FQNNGV. V shed 5 bases and J shed 7 bases, with 18 bases lying between them. There are 15 residues in the CDR3. This CDR3 reads CASSHNIGGSQPQHF. For the CDR3, the DNA is TGTGCCAGCAGCCATAATATAGGGGGATCCCAGCCCCAGCATTTT. Based on the CDR3 plus reference TRBV11-2 and TRBJ1-5, the full variable domain is EAGVAQSPRYKIIEKRQSVAFWCNPISGHATLYWYQQILGQGPKLLIQFQNNGVVDDSQLPKDRFSAERLKGVDSTLKIQPAKLEDSAVYLCASSHNIGGSQPQHFGDGTRLSIL.

V and J are TRBV29-1 and TRBJ2-1; 7 bases match TRBD2. The CDR3 length is 13 residues. Germline-derived CDR1 and CDR2 are SQVTM and ANQGSEA. Written as DNA, the CDR3 is TGCAGTCTTCGGACTAGCTCCTACAATGAGCAGTTCTTC. Translating it yields CSLRTSSYNEQFF.

The chain employs TRBV2 and TRBJ2-5, with 9 bases aligning to TRBD1. The CDR3 runs 14 residues. After removal of 6 bases from V and 1 base from J, the junction contained 3 bases not matched to a gene. Per germline, CDR1 SNHLY and CDR2 FYNNEI. The CDR3 loop is CASRGQGPQETQYF. CDR3 DNA: TGTGCCAGCAGGGGACAGGGACCCCAAGAGACCCAGTACTTC.

This chain joins TRBV2 and TRBJ1-1, with 11 bases that match TRBD1. The J segment lost 8 bases and the V segment lost 2 bases, leaving 4 bases of the junction unmatched. CDR3 length: 14 amino acids. Germline V lookup: CDR1 SNHLY, CDR2 FYNNEI. This chain's CDR3 is CASSETWTGGEAFF. DNA of the CDR3: TGTGCCAGCAGTGAAACCTGGACAGGGGGCGAAGCTTTCTTT.